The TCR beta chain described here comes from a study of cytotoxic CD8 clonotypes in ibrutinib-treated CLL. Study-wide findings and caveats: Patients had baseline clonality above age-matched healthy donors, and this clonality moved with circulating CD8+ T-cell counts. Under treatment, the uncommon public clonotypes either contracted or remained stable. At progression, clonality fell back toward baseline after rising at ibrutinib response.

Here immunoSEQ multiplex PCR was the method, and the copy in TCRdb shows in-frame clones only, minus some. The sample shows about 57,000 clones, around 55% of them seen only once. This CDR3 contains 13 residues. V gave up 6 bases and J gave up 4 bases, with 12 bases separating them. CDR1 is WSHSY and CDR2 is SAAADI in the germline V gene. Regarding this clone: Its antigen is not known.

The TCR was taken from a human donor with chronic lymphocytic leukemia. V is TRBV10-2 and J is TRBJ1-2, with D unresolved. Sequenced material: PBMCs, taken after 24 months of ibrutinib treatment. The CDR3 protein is CASRARTLYGYTF. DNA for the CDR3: TGCGCCAGCAGAGCGAGGACTCTCTATGGCTACACCTTC.